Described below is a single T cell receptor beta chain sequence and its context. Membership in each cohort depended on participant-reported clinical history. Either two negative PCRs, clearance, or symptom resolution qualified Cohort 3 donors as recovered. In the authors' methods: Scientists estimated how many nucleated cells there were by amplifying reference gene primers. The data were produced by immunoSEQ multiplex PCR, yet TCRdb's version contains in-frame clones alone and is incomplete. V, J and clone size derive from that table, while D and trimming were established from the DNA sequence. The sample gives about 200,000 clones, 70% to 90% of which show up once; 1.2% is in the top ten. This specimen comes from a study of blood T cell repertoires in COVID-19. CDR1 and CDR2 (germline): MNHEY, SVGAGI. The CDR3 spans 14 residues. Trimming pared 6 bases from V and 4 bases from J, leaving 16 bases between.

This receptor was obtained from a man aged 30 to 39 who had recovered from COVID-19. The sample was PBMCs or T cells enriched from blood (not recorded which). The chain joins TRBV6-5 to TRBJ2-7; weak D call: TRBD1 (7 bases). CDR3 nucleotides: TGTGCCAGCAGACCCCCAGGGGGGTGGTACGAGCAGTACTTC. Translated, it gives CASRPPGGWYEQYF.